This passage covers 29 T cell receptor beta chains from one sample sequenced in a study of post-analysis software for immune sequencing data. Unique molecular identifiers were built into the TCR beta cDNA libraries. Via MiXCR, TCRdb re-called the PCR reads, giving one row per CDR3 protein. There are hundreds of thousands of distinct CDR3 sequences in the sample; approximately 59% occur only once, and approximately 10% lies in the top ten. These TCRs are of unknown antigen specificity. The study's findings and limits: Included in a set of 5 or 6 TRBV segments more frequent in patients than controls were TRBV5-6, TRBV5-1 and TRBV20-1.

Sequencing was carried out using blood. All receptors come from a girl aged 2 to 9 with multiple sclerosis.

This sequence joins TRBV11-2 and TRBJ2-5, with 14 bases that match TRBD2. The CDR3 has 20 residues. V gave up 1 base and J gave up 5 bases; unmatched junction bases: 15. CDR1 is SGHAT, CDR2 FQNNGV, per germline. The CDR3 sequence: CASSLGLAGGPGFLGETQYF. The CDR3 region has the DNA TGTGCCAGCAGCTTAGGACTAGCGGGAGGGCCGGGGTTTTTGGGGGAGACCCAGTACTTC.

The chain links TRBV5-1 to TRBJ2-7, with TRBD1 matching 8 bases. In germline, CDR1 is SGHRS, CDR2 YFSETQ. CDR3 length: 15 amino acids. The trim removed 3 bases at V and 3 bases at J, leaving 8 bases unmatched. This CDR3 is CASSSKDRAHYEQYF. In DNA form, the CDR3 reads TGCGCCAGCAGCTCGAAGGACAGGGCGCACTACGAGCAGTACTTC. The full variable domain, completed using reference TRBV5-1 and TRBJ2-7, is KAGVTQTPRYLIKTRGQQVTLSCSPISGHRSVSWYQQTPGQGLQFLFEYFSETQRNKGNFPGRFSGRQFSNSRSEMNVSTLELGDSALYLCASSSKDRAHYEQYFGPGTRLTVT.

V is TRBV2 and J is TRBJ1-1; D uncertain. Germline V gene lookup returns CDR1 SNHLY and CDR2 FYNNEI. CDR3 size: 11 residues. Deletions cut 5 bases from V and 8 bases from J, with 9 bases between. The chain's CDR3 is CASSPLTEAFF. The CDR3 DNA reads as TGTGCCAGCAGTCCACTGACGGAAGCTTTCTTT.

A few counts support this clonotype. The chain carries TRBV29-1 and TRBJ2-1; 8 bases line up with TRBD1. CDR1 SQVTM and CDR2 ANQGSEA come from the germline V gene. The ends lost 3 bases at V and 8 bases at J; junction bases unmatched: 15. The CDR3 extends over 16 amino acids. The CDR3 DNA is TGCAGCGTTGAGGTGTGGGGGGACAGGAGCCTCGATGAGCAGTTCTTC. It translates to CSVEVWGDRSLDEQFF.

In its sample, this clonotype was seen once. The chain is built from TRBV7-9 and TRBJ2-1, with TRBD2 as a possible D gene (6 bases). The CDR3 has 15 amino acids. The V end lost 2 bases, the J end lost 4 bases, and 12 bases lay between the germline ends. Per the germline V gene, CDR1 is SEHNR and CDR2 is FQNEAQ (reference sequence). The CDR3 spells CASSLLQRVYNEQFF. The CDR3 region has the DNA TGTGCCAGCAGCTTACTCCAGCGGGTATACAATGAGCAGTTCTTC. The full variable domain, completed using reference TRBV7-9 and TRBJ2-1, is DTGVSQNPRHKITKRGQNVTFRCDPISEHNRLYWYRQTLGQGPEFLTYFQNEAQLEKSRLLSDRFSAERPKGSFSTLEIQRTEQGDSAMYLCASSLLQRVYNEQFFGPGTRLTVL.

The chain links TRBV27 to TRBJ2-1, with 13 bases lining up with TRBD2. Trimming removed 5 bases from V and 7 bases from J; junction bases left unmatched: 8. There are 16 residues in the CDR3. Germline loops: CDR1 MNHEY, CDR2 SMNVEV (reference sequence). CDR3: CASSDVLAGGLNEQFF. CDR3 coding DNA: TGTGCCAGCAGTGATGTACTAGCGGGAGGGTTAAATGAGCAGTTCTTC.

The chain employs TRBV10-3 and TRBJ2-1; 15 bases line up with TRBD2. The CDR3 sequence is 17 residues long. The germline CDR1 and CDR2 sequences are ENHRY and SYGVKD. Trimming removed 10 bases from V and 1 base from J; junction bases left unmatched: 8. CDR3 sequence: CATRPGLAGGSYNEQFF. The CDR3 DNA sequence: TGTGCCACTCGGCCGGGACTAGCGGGAGGATCCTACAATGAGCAGTTCTTC.

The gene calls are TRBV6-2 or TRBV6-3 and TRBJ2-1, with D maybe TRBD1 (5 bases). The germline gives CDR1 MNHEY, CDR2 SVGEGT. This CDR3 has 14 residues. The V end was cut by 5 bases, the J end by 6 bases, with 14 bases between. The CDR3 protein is CASSRGWRANEQFF. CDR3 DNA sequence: TGTGCCAGCAGTAGGGGTTGGAGAGCCAATGAGCAGTTCTTC.

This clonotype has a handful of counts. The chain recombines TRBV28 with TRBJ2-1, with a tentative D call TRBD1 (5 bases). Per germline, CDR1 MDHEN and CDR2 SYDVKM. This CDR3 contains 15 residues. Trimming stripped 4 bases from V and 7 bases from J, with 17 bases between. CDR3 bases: TGTGCCAGCAGTTCAGCAGGGCAAGGGCAAAATGAGCAGTTCTTC. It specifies CASSSAGQGQNEQFF.

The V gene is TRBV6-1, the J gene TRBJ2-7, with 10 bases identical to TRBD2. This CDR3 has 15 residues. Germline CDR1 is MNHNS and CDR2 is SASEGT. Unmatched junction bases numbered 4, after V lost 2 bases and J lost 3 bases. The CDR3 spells CASSEYTSGIYEQYF. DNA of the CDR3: TGTGCCAGCAGTGAATATACTAGCGGGATCTACGAGCAGTACTTC.

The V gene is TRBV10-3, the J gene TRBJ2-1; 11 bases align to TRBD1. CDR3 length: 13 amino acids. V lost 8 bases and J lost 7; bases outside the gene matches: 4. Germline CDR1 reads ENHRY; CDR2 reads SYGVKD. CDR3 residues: CAIGGDRGNEQFF. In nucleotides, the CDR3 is TGTGCCATCGGGGGGGACAGGGGGAATGAGCAGTTCTTC.

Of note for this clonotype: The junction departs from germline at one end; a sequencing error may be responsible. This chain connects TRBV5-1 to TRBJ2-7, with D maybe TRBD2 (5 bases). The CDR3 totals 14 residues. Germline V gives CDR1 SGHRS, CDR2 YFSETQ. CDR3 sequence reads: CASTLEEGIYEQYF. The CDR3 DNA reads TGCGCCAGCACCTTGGAGGAAGGGATATACGAGCAGTACTTC.

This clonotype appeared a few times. CDR3 nucleotides: TGTGCCAGCAGCGCGGGACAGGCTCCCAATCAGCCCCAGCATTTT. Translated, it gives CASSAGQAPNQPQHF. V and J are TRBV11-2 and TRBJ1-5; 8 bases align to TRBD1. CDR1 and CDR2 (germline): SGHAT, FQNNGV. After removal of 5 bases from V and 3 bases from J, the junction contained 6 bases not matched to a gene. The CDR3 is 15 residues long.

CDR3 sequence reads: CASRPTGTHGYTF. CDR3 DNA: TGTGCCAGCAGACCGACAGGGACCCATGGCTACACCTTC. V and J are TRBV27 and TRBJ1-2; TRBD1 matches 7 bases. The CDR3 is 13 residues long. V trimming: 6 bases; J trimming: 6 bases; junction bases outside the gene matches: 7. Germline V gives CDR1 MNHEY, CDR2 SMNVEV (reference sequence).

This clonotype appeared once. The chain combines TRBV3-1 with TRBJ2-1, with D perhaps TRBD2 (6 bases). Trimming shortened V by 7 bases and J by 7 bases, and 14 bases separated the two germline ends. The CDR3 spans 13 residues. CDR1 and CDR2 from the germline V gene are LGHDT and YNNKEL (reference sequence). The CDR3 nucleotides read TGTGCCAGCACCCACCCGGGAGCAAATGAGCAGTTCTTC. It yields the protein CASTHPGANEQFF.

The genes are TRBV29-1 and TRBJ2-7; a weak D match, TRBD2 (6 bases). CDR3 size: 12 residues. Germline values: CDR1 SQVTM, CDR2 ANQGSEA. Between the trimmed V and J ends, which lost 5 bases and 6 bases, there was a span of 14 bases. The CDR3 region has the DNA TGCAGCGTTTGCCCCTTAGCGGCCGAGCAGTACTTC. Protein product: CSVCPLAAEQYF.

The CDR3 spells CSVAETSGRPNGEQYF. In DNA form, the CDR3 reads TGCAGCGTAGCCGAGACTAGCGGGAGACCTAATGGGGAGCAGTACTTC. The chain couples TRBV29-1 to TRBJ2-1; 12 bases align to TRBD2. The end of the DNA fits TRBJ2-7 better, so the J call may be wrong. This CDR3 comprises 16 residues. Germline V lookup: CDR1 SQVTM, CDR2 ANQGSEA.

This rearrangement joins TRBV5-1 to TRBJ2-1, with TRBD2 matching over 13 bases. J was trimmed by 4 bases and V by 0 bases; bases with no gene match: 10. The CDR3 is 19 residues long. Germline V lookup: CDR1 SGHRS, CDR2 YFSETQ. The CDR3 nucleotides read TGCGCCAGCAGCTTGGTTCCCAGGACTAGCGGGAGATCGTACAATGAGCAGTTCTTC. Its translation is CASSLVPRTSGRSYNEQFF.

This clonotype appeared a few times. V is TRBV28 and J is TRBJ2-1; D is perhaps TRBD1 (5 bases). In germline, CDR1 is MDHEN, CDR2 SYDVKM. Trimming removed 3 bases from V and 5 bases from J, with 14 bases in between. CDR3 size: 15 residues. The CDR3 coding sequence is TGTGCCAGCAGTTTGCCAGGGATCCCCGACAATGAGCAGTTCTTC. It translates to CASSLPGIPDNEQFF.

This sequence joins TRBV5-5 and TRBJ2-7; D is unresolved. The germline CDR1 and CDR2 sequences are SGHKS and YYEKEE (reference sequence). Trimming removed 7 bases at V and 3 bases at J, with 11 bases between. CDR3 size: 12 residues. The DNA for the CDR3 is TGTGCCAGCGGCGCAGGCCTCTACGAGCAGTACTTC. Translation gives CASGAGLYEQYF.

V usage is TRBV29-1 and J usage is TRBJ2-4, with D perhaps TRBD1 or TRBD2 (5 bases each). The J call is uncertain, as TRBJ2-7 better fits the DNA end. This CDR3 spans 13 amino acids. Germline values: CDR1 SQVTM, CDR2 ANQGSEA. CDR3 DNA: TGCAGCGTTGGCCGGGGCACTATCTACGAGCAGTACTTC. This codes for CSVGRGTIYEQYF.

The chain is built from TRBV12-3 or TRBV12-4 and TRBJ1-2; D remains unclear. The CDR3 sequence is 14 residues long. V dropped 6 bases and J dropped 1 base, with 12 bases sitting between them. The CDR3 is CASRPNRGNYGYTF. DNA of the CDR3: TGTGCCAGCAGACCGAACCGGGGTAACTATGGCTACACCTTC.

CDR3: CASSQPDRGRDYGYTF. DNA for the CDR3: TGTGCCAGCAGCCAACCGGATAGGGGTCGGGACTATGGCTACACCTTC. The V and J genes are TRBV4-2 and TRBJ1-2, with D perhaps matching TRBD1 (5 bases). Trimming left V 2 bases short and J 3 bases short, with 16 bases between. Germline V gene data show CDR1 as LGHNA and CDR2 as YNFKEQ. The CDR3 is made up of 16 amino acids.

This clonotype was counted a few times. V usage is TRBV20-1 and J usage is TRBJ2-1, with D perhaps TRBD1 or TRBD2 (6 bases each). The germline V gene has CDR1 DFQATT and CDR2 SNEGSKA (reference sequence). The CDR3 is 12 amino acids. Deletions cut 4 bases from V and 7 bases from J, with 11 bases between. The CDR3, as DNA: TGCAGTGCTATTAGGGGGGCGAATGAGCAGTTCTTC. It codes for CSAIRGANEQFF.

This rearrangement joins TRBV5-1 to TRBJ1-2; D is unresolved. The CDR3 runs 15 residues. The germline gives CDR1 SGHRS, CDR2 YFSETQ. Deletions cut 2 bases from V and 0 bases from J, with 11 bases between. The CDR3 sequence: CASSFGSDANYGYTF. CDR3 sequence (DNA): TGCGCCAGCAGCTTTGGGTCAGACGCTAACTATGGCTACACCTTC. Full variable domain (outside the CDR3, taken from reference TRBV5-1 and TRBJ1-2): KAGVTQTPRYLIKTRGQQVTLSCSPISGHRSVSWYQQTPGQGLQFLFEYFSETQRNKGNFPGRFSGRQFSNSRSEMNVSTLELGDSALYLCASSFGSDANYGYTFGSGTRLTVV.

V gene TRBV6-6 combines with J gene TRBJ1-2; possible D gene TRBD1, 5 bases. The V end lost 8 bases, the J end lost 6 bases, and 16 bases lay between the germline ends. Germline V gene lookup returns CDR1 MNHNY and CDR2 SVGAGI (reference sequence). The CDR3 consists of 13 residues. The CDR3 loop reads CASYNAGQNGYTF. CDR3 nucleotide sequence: TGTGCCAGCTACAACGCAGGGCAGAATGGCTACACCTTC.

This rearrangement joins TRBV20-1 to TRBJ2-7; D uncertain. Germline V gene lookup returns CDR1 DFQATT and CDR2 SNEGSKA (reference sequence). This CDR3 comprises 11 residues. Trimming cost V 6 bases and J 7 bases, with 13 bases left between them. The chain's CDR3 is CSATVWGEQYF. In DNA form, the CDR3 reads TGCAGTGCCACAGTGTGGGGAGAGCAGTACTTC.

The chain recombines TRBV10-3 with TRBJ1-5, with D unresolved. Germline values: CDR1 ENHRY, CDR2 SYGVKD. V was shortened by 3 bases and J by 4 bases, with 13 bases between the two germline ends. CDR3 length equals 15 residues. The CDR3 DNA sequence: TGTGCCATCAGTGAATTCTGGCGGGATAATCAGCCCCAGCATTTT. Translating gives CAISEFWRDNQPQHF.

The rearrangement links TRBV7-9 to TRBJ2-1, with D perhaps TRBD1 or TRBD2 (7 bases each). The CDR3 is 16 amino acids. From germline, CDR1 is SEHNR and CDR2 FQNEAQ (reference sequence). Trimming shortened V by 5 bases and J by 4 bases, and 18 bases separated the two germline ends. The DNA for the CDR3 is TGTGCCAGCAGCCCCATCGGGGGGACAGTTTACAATGAGCAGTTCTTC. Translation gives CASSPIGGTVYNEQFF.